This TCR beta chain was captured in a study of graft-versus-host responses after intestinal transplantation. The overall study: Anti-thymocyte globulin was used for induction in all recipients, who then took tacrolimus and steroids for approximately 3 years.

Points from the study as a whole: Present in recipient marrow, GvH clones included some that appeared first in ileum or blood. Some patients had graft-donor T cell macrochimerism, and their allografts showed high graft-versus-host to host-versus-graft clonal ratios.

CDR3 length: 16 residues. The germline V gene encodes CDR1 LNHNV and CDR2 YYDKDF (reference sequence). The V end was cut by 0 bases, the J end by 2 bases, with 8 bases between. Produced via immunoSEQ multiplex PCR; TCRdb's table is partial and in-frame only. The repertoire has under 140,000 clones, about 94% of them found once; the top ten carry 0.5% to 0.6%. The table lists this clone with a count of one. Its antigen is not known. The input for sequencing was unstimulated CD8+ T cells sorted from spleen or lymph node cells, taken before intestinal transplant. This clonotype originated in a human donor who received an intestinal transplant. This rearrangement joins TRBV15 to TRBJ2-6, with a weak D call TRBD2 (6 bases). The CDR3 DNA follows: TGTGCCACCAGCAGAGATAGGAGGGCTGGGGCCAACGTCCTGACTTTC. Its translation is CATSRDRRAGANVLTF.